This is a list of T cell receptor beta chains from one sample in a study of radiation and T cells in renal cell carcinoma. Using immunoSEQ multiplex PCR, the repertoire was profiled, and TCRdb retains in-frame clones only, with some absent. This sample has 10,000 to 12,000 clones; 58% occur once, and the top ten carry more than 8%. The sequencing here drew on tumor tissue, taken from a patient whose treatment was nephrectomy without radiotherapy. The receptors were sampled from a man between 40 and 49 years old with renal cell carcinoma. The CDR3 runs from the conserved cysteine through the conserved F or W. A D gene is named only where the DNA matches it firmly. Rows may omit the clone size; those that give it use once, few, many or a size class.

abundance,d_gene,v_gene,j_gene,CDR3aa,CDR3nt
few,NA,TRBV5-8,TRBJ1-1,CASSDLYPEAEAFF,TGTGCCAGCAGCGACCTATATCCGGAGGCTGAAGCTTTCTTT
medium-sized,NA,TRBV5-1,TRBJ2-3,CASSLVPQTTDTQYF,TGCGCCAGCAGCTTGGTACCGCAGACCACAGATACGCAGTATTTT
NA,NA,TRBV5-1,TRBJ2-4,CASSEQGLYGNIQYF,TGCGCCAGCAGCGAACAGGGTTTGTATGGAAACATTCAGTACTTC
few,TRBD1,TRBV18,TRBJ1-1,CASSPDRVPNTEAFF,TGTGCCAGCTCACCGGACAGGGTTCCGAACACTGAAGCTTTCTTT
NA,NA,TRBV7-2,TRBJ2-7,CASSYVGIYEQYF,TGTGCCAGCAGCTACGTAGGGATTTACGAGCAGTACTTC
few,TRBD1,TRBV6-5,TRBJ2-2,CASRQPGGRTGELFF,TGTGCCAGCAGACAACCAGGGGGCAGGACCGGGGAGCTGTTTTTT
NA,NA,TRBV5-3,TRBJ1-4,CARSEDWGPNEKLFF,TGTGCCAGAAGCGAGGACTGGGGGCCCAATGAAAAACTGTTTTTT
once,NA,TRBV7-9,TRBJ2-7,CASSPKETVSYEQYF,TGTGCCAGCAGCCCTAAAGAGACGGTCTCCTACGAGCAGTACTTC
NA,TRBD2,TRBV9,TRBJ2-1,CASSVVPRTSGTYNEQFF,TGTGCCAGCAGCGTAGTTCCCCGGACTAGCGGGACTTACAATGAGCAGTTCTTC
medium-sized,NA,TRBV19,TRBJ2-6,CASKGGLSGANVLTF,TGTGCCAGTAAGGGGGGGCTGTCTGGGGCCAACGTCCTGACTTTC
NA,TRBD1,TRBV5-1,TRBJ1-4,CASSSSPTGVNEKLFF,TGCGCCAGCAGCTCGTCCCCGACAGGGGTTAATGAAAAACTGTTTTTT
NA,NA,TRBV28,TRBJ1-4,CASRRNEKLFF,TGTGCCAGCAGGCGGAATGAAAAACTGTTTTTT
NA,NA,TRBV7-8,TRBJ2-7,CASSRTGYEQYF,TGTGCCAGCAGCCGAACCGGGTACGAGCAGTACTTC
NA,NA,TRBV7-2,TRBJ1-1,CASSSQGTPVNTEAFF,TGTGCCAGCAGCTCCCAGGGGACTCCCGTGAACACTGAAGCTTTCTTT
NA,NA,TRBV19,TRBJ2-2,CASSMWGPGELFF,TGTGCCAGTAGTATGTGGGGACCCGGGGAGCTGTTTTTT
NA,TRBD2,TRBV28,TRBJ2-2,CASRPFSGRGAGELFF,TGTGCCAGCCGACCCTTTAGCGGGAGAGGAGCCGGGGAGCTGTTTTTT
NA,TRBD2,TRBV23-1,TRBJ2-1,CASSPTLSGRAYNEQFF,TGCGCCAGCAGTCCGACCCTTAGCGGGAGGGCCTACAATGAGCAGTTCTTC
NA,NA,TRBV6-4,TRBJ1-3,CASTSKRDGNTIYF,TGTGCCAGCACCAGCAAACGGGATGGAAACACCATATATTTT
few,TRBD2,TRBV6-1,TRBJ2-1,CASSERTSGINEQFF,TGTGCCAGCAGTGAACGTACTAGCGGGATTAATGAGCAGTTCTTC
NA,NA,TRBV10-2,TRBJ2-7,CASSLSASGSYEQYF,TGCGCCAGCAGTCTTAGTGCCAGCGGCTCCTACGAGCAGTACTTC
NA,NA,TRBV25-1,TRBJ2-1,CASSESDNEQFF,TGTGCCAGCAGTGAATCGGACAATGAGCAGTTCTTC
few,NA,TRBV19,TRBJ2-2,CASSLQGYTGELFF,TGTGCCAGTAGTCTCCAGGGGTACACCGGGGAGCTGTTTTTT